The 17 T cell receptor beta chains below all came from one sample that was sequenced in a study of blood T cell repertoires in COVID-19. The method was immunoSEQ multiplex PCR; TCRdb's version includes in-frame clones alone and lacks a portion of them. Of about 120,000 clones listed, about four fifths are singletons. The material sequenced was peripheral blood. The origin of the receptors is a man aged 25 to 40 with COVID-19, enrolled during active disease.

This clone has only one observation. This rearrangement joins TRBV5-6 to TRBJ2-4; D is perhaps TRBD1 (6 bases). There are 13 residues in the CDR3. Trimming took 0 bases from V and 8 from J, leaving 9 bases between them. From germline, CDR1 is SGHDT and CDR2 YYEEEE. CDR3 loop: CASSLEGGDIQYF. The CDR3 bases are TGTGCCAGCAGCTTGGAAGGGGGTGACATTCAGTACTTC.

The chain carries TRBV2 and TRBJ2-4; D possibly corresponds to TRBD2 (5 bases). V was trimmed by 3 bases and J by 1 base, leaving 13 bases between them. Germline values: CDR1 SNHLY, CDR2 FYNNEI. This CDR3 is built from 16 residues. CDR3 region: CASSDSGFGAKNIQYF. The CDR3 DNA sequence: TGTGCCAGCAGTGACAGCGGATTCGGTGCCAAAAACATTCAGTACTTC.

V is TRBV5-1 and J is TRBJ2-7; a weak D match, TRBD1 (5 bases). Germline V CDR1 and CDR2: SGHRS, YFSETQ. CDR3 size: 13 residues. V was trimmed by 4 bases and J by 3 bases, leaving 11 bases between them. The CDR3 DNA is TGCGCCAGCAGCGAGGCAGGGTTCTACGAGCAGTACTTC. Its protein product is CASSEAGFYEQYF. The full variable domain, completed using reference TRBV5-1 and TRBJ2-7, is KAGVTQTPRYLIKTRGQQVTLSCSPISGHRSVSWYQQTPGQGLQFLFEYFSETQRNKGNFPGRFSGRQFSNSRSEMNVSTLELGDSALYLCASSEAGFYEQYFGPGTRLTVT.

The chain recombines TRBV30 with TRBJ1-4; 7 nucleotides align to TRBD1. The germline CDR1 and CDR2 sequences are GTSNPN and SVGIG (reference sequence). The CDR3 contains 15 residues. The V gene end was trimmed by 2 bases and the J gene end by 5 bases; junction bases not matched to a gene: 8. The chain's CDR3 is CAWSSTDRANEKLFF. The DNA of the CDR3 is TGTGCCTGGAGTTCTACTGACAGGGCGAATGAAAAACTGTTTTTT.

The chain has TRBV27 and TRBJ1-5; D perhaps matches TRBD1 (5 bases). Germline V gene sequence: CDR1 MNHEY, CDR2 SMNVEV (reference sequence). V lost 6 bases and J lost 0, with 12 bases in between. CDR3 size: 15 residues. The CDR3 reads CASSPDGGSNQPQHF. CDR3 nucleotide sequence: TGTGCCAGCAGCCCCGACGGGGGTAGCAATCAGCCCCAGCATTTT.

The CDR3, as DNA: TGTGCCAGCAGCTTAAGCTTTCGGCTCCCGGGCACCGGGGAGCTGTTTTTT. It codes for CASSLSFRLPGTGELFF. The genes are TRBV11-3 and TRBJ2-2; unclear D gene. V was pared by 2 bases and J by 4 bases, with 17 bases between. Germline V CDR1 and CDR2: SGHNT, YENEEA. The CDR3 spans 17 residues. Full variable domain (missing parts from reference TRBV11-3 and TRBJ2-2): EAGVVQSPRYKIIEKKQPVAFWCNPISGHNTLYWYLQNLGQGPELLIRYENEEAVDDSQLPKDRFSAERLKGVDSTLKIQPAELGDSAVYLCASSLSFRLPGTGELFFGEGSRLTVL.

The chain employs TRBV27 and TRBJ1-2; D gene uncertain. Germline lookup yields CDR1 MNHEY and CDR2 SMNVEV (reference sequence). The length of the CDR3 is 16 residues. V lost 4 bases, J lost 2 bases, and 17 bases lay in between. The CDR3 sequence: CASSSLYLGGNYGYTF. In DNA, the CDR3 is TGTGCCAGCAGTTCGCTGTATCTTGGAGGGAACTATGGCTACACCTTC.

This clone was seen only once. This chain links TRBV3-1 (or the pseudogene TRBV3-2) with TRBJ2-7, with D tentatively TRBD1 (6 bases). Trimming stripped 1 base from V and 3 bases from J, with 13 bases between. Germline loops: CDR1 LGHDT, CDR2 YNNKEL (reference sequence). The CDR3 has 15 residues. CDR3 nucleotides: TGTGCCAGCAGCCAAGGACCATCACAGGGCTACGAGCAGTACTTC. Its translation is CASSQGPSQGYEQYF.

J is TRBJ1-5 and V is TRBV9; 7 bases line up with TRBD1. The CDR3 consists of 14 residues. Germline lookup yields CDR1 SGDLS and CDR2 YYNGEE. V lost 4 bases, J lost 3 bases, and 4 bases stayed unmatched. CDR3 sequence reads: CASSSTGVNQPQHF. The DNA of the CDR3 is TGTGCCAGCAGCTCCACAGGGGTCAATCAGCCCCAGCATTTT.

In DNA, the CDR3 is TGTGCCAGCACCCTCGGACTCAAAAACATTCAGTACTTC. It is translated as CASTLGLKNIQYF. The rearrangement joins TRBV5-6 to TRBJ2-4; D possibly corresponds to TRBD2 (5 bases). Germline V gene data show CDR1 as SGHDT and CDR2 as YYEEEE. The CDR3 spans 13 residues. The V end was cut by 6 bases, the J end by 3 bases, with 10 bases between.

The J gene is TRBJ2-1, the V gene TRBV7-3, with D perhaps matching TRBD1 (5 bases). CDR1 is SGHTA, CDR2 FQGTGA, per germline. V was cut by 3 bases and J by 9 bases, with 18 bases left in between. The CDR3 extends over 15 amino acids. CDR3 in DNA: TGTGCCAGCAGCTTGGAAAGGGGCTATGTTTTTGAGCAGTTCTTC. Protein product: CASSLERGYVFEQFF.

The V and J genes are TRBV6-5 and TRBJ2-5; D is undetermined. This CDR3 is 13 amino acids long. Per germline, CDR1 MNHEY and CDR2 SVGAGI. Trimming left V 6 bases short and J 2 bases short, with 10 bases between. The CDR3 nucleotides are TGTGCCAGCAGCATACAGAGACAAGAGACCCAGTACTTC. It translates to CASSIQRQETQYF.

The chain has TRBV10-3 and TRBJ1-6, with D possibly TRBD1 on 6 matching bases. Trimming removed 0 bases from V and 6 bases from J, with 9 bases in between. Germline V gene lookup returns CDR1 ENHRY and CDR2 SYGVKD. This CDR3 comprises 15 residues. CDR3 protein: CAISESSGANSPLHF. The CDR3 bases are TGTGCCATCAGTGAGTCGTCAGGGGCTAATTCACCCCTCCACTTT.

The chain employs TRBV7-8 and TRBJ2-1; no definite D call. Germline CDR1 SGHVS, CDR2 FQNEAQ. V dropped 7 bases and J dropped 5 bases, with 12 bases sitting between them. The CDR3 covers 13 residues. The CDR3 protein is CASTPNSNNEQFF. DNA for the CDR3: TGTGCCAGCACCCCAAACTCGAACAATGAGCAGTTCTTC.

The chain links TRBV14 to TRBJ1-4, with 10 positions matching TRBD1. CDR3 size: 13 residues. Germline CDR1 reads SGHDN; CDR2 reads FVKESK. Trimming at V came to 1 base and at J to 11 bases, leaving 1 base not matched to a gene. As DNA, the CDR3 is TGTGCCAGCAGCCAAGGGACAGGGGGGAAACTGTTTTTT. This codes for CASSQGTGGKLFF.

Here the CDR3 DNA reads TGTGCCAGCAGCCCCCGGACAGGGGTTGGAGGCTACACCTTC. This encodes CASSPRTGVGGYTF. The chain links TRBV9 to TRBJ1-2; 9 bases line up with TRBD1. Germline trimming cut 4 bases from V and 8 bases from J; bases unmatched to any gene: 9. Germline-derived CDR1 and CDR2 are SGDLS and YYNGEE. This CDR3 contains 14 residues.

The chain recombines TRBV29-1 with TRBJ2-7; 10 nucleotides align to TRBD1. Germline trimming cut 7 bases from V and 7 bases from J; bases unmatched to any gene: 16. The CDR3 extends over 15 amino acids. Germline V gives CDR1 SQVTM, CDR2 ANQGSEA. CDR3 amino acids: CSAPLPGTGAFEQYF. The CDR3 bases are TGCAGCGCTCCCCTCCCCGGGACAGGGGCTTTTGAGCAGTACTTC.